This TCR beta chain was found in a study of identical twins' blood T cells. Study as a whole: About 12 libraries, six alpha and six beta, gave about 49 million reads.

The CDR3 consists of 13 residues. The trim removed 7 bases at V and 7 bases at J, leaving 5 bases unmatched. Germline V gene data show CDR1 as SNHLY and CDR2 as FYNNEI. Study-wide points: Each donor's most abundant TCRbeta clonotypes shared more CDR3 sequences with her twin than unrelated donors. Even for out-of-frame TCRbeta, twins reportedly shared V gene usage much more than unrelated donors.

TCRdb re-analysed the 5' RACE reads in MiXCR, keeping a single row per CDR3 protein. Here the sample spans 300,000 to 450,000 distinct CDR3 sequences, about 28% being singletons. With regard to this clonotype: The target antigen is unknown.

The rearrangement joins TRBV2 to TRBJ1-5; 9 bases line up with TRBD1. The sequenced material came from PBMCs. The sequence was collected from a woman aged 18 to 55 in good health. The CDR3 bases are TGTGCCAGCACTCCGGGACAGGGCCAGCCCCAGCATTTT. It encodes CASTPGQGQPQHF.